The 2 T cell receptor beta chains reported below all come from one sample, sequenced in a study of CD8+ T cells in alopecia areata. Extracted RNA was reverse transcribed, and the resulting cDNA served as sequencing template. Clones were sequenced by immunoSEQ multiplex PCR, and TCRdb holds only the in-frame ones, with some missing. The sample lists roughly 250,000 clones, roughly 63% occurring once. Treatment meaning: oral pan-JAK inhibitor, 5-10 mg twice daily. The material sequenced was CD4+ T cells sorted from blood, taken around week 52, from a patient treated with tofacitinib. Receptors were obtained from a human donor with alopecia areata.

This clone was recorded a few times. The CDR3, as DNA: TGTGCCAGCAGTGAAGGAGGCAATACGCAGTATTTT. Translating it yields CASSEGGNTQYF. The genes are TRBV2 and TRBJ2-3, with D unclear. Germline V gene lookup returns CDR1 SNHLY and CDR2 FYNNEI. This CDR3 region has 12 residues. Deletions cut 1 base from V and 7 bases from J, with 6 bases between.

This clone was counted a few times. The chain links TRBV12-5 to TRBJ2-6; unclear D gene. Trimming took off 5 bases at V and 9 bases at J, with 11 bases between the two ends. CDR1 and CDR2 from the germline V gene are LGHNT and FRNRAP. The CDR3 has 13 residues. The CDR3 bases are TGTGCTAGTGGTACCGGAACGAGCAACGTCCTGACTTTC. This translates into CASGTGTSNVLTF.